Listed below are T cell receptor beta chains from one sample, sequenced in a study of T cell repertoires in aging, cancer and after chemotherapy. TCRdb independently ran MiXCR on the multiplex PCR reads; one entry per CDR3 protein. Of 2,000 to 2,500 distinct CDR3 sequences listed, around a quarter are singletons. The specimen sequenced was blood. The receptors originated from a human donor in good health. CDR3s include the opening cysteine and the closing phenylalanine or tryptophan. Fields, in order: J gene, V gene, clone size, D gene, CDR3 DNA, CDR3 protein. A D gene is named only where the DNA matches it firmly. Clone size is stated in some rows and not others, as once, few, many or a class when expanded.

>TRBJ2-1|TRBV12-3/TRBV12-4|medium-sized|-
TGTGCCAGCAGTTTAGAAGGGGGTGAGCAGTTCTTC
CASSLEGGEQFF
>TRBJ2-5|TRBV5-1|-|TRBD2
TGCGCCAGCAGCTTCGGGAGGGGACAAGAGACCCAGTACTTC
CASSFGRGQETQYF
>TRBJ1-5|TRBV5-4|medium-sized|-
TGTGCCAGCAGCCCGGACTTAGGGGGTCAGCCCCAGCATTTT
CASSPDLGGQPQHF
>TRBJ1-2|TRBV6-6|medium-sized|-
TGTGCCAGCAGTTACGGGGGCGGAGGCTACACCTTC
CASSYGGGGYTF
>TRBJ1-4|TRBV30|large|-
TGTGCCTGGAGTGTCGGCAGGGGTAGTGAAAAACTGTTTTTT
CAWSVGRGSEKLFF
>TRBJ1-6|TRBV6-4|medium-sized|-
TGTGCCAGGCCCCCGGGGAGGGAGAATTCACCCCTCCACTTT
CARPPGRENSPLHF
>TRBJ2-7|TRBV11-2|-|-
TGTGCCAGCAGCTTAGATTCAGTTAGCTACGAGCAGTACTTC
CASSLDSVSYEQYF
>TRBJ2-1|TRBV6-5|once|TRBD1
TGTGCCAGCTCACCACCGAACTCCGGGACAGGGAACTACAAGCAGTTCTTC
CASSPPNSGTGNYKQFF
>TRBJ1-1|TRBV20-1|-|-
TGCAGTGCTAGAGCCCCGACCAGCGGAGACACCGGGGAGCTGAGTGAAGCTTTCTTT
CSARAPTSGDTGELSEAFF
>TRBJ2-3|TRBV20-1|few|TRBD2
TGCAGTGCTAGATTTGCGGGGGAAGGGGATACGCAGTATTTT
CSARFAGEGDTQYF
>TRBJ1-1|TRBV6-2/TRBV6-3|-|-
TGTGCCAGCTCACATAGAGCCTCGTCCTTCGAGAACACTGAAGCTTTCTTT
CASSHRASSFENTEAFF
>TRBJ2-5|TRBV5-1|-|TRBD2
TGCGCCAGCAGCGTTGGGACTAGCAGGGGGTCCGGAGAGACCCAGTACTTC
CASSVGTSRGSGETQYF
>TRBJ1-3|TRBV28|-|-
TGTGCCAGCAGTTTTACAGGGAAGAGCTCTGGAAACACCATATATTTT
CASSFTGKSSGNTIYF
>TRBJ2-3|TRBV11-2|-|TRBD1
TGTGCCAGCAGCTTAATGACAGGGGGGTTCACAGATACGCAGTATTTT
CASSLMTGGFTDTQYF
>TRBJ2-7|TRBV7-6|medium-sized|TRBD1
TGTGCCAGCAGCGCCGGACAGGGGTTCGGCGAGCAGTACTTC
CASSAGQGFGEQYF
>TRBJ2-7|TRBV20-1|-|-
TGCAGTGCTACTGTCTTTGCCCGGGGGCGGTACTACGAGCAGTACTTC
CSATVFARGRYYEQYF
>TRBJ1-4|TRBV30|medium-sized|TRBD1
TGTGCCTGGAACAGGGGGGGTAGAAATGAAAAACTGTTTTTT
CAWNRGGRNEKLFF
>TRBJ2-5|TRBV6-5|medium-sized|-
TGTGCCAGCAGTTACATCTGGTCCCAAGAGACCCAGTACTTC
CASSYIWSQETQYF
>TRBJ1-1|TRBV19|medium-sized|TRBD1
TGTGCCAGTAGTATCAGGCAAAGACAGGGGGCGAGCACTGAAGCTTTCTTT
CASSIRQRQGASTEAFF
>TRBJ1-5|TRBV19|few|-
TGTGCCAGCAGCTTGGATCTCGTGTCGCCCCAGCATTTT
CASSLDLVSPQHF
>TRBJ1-4|TRBV12-3/TRBV12-4|medium-sized|-
TGTGCCAGCAGCCCGCCGTCACCAACTAATGAAAAACTGTTTTTT
CASSPPSPTNEKLFF
>TRBJ2-6|TRBV4-1|few|-
TGCGCCAGCAGCCAAGACAGGGTCGCTGGGGCCAACGTCCTGACTTTC
CASSQDRVAGANVLTF
>TRBJ2-5|TRBV11-2|few|TRBD2
TGTGCCAGCAGCTTTACTAGCGGGGGATGGGAGACCCAGTACTTC
CASSFTSGGWETQYF
>TRBJ2-3|TRBV19|large|TRBD1
TGTGCCAGTAGTCAACCGGGACAGGGGGCCGCAGATACGCAGTATTTT
CASSQPGQGAADTQYF
>TRBJ2-3|TRBV20-1|-|TRBD2
TGCAGTGCTAGAGATCACCTAGCGGGGACAGATACGCAGTATTTT
CSARDHLAGTDTQYF
>TRBJ2-7|TRBV4-3|-|TRBD2
TGCGCCAGCAGCGCTCAACTTAGCGGGGGGGGGTACGAGCAGTACTTC
CASSAQLSGGGYEQYF
>TRBJ2-5|TRBV2|-|-
TGTGCCAGCAGGCCCAGGGGTTTGATTGAGACCCAGTACTTC
CASRPRGLIETQYF
>TRBJ1-1|TRBV4-1|-|-
TGCGCCAGCAAACACGGAGGGGACACTGAAGCTTTCTTT
CASKHGGDTEAFF
>TRBJ2-3|TRBV19|-|TRBD2
TGTGCCTCCAGACAGGCGGGGGGGCCAGATACGCAGTATTTT
CASRQAGGPDTQYF
>TRBJ1-1|TRBV19|-|TRBD1
TGTGCCAGTAGTATTTCCGGGACAGGGGGCGCGGACACTGAAGCTTTCTTT
CASSISGTGGADTEAFF
>TRBJ2-5|TRBV20-1|few|-
TGCAGTGCTAGCGGGGCCCGTACCCGAAAAGAGACCCAGTACTTC
CSASGARTRKETQYF